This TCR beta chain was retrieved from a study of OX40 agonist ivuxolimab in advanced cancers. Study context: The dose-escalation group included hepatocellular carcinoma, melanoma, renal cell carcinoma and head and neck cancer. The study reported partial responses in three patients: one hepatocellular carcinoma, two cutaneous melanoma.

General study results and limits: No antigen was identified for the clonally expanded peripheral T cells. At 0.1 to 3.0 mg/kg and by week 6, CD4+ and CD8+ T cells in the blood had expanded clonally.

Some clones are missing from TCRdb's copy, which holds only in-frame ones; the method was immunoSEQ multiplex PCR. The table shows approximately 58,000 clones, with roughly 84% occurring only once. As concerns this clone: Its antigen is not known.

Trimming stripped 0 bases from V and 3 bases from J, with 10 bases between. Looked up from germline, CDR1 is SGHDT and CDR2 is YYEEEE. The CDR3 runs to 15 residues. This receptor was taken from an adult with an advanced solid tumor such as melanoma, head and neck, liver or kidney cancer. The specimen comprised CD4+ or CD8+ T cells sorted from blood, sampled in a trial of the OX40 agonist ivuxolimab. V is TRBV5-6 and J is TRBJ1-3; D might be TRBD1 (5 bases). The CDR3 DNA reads TGTGCCAGCAGCTTGGATGACAGAATTGGAAACACCATATATTTT. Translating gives CASSLDDRIGNTIYF.